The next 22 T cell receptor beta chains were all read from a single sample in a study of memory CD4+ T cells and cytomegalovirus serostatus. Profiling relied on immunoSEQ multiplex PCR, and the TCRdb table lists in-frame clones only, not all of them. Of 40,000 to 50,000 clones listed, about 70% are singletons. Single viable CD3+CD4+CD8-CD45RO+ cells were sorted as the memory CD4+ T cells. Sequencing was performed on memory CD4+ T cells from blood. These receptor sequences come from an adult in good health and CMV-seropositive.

This chain's CDR3 is CASSLATVQPQHF. The CDR3, as DNA: TGTGCCAGCAGCTTAGCGACAGTTCAGCCCCAGCATTTT. The chain combines TRBV7-2 with TRBJ1-5, with D possibly TRBD1 on 5 matching bases. CDR3 length: 13 residues. Trimming left V 0 bases short and J 6 bases short, with 6 bases between. The V gene's germline CDR1 is SGHTA and CDR2 FQGNSA. Looking up the rest from reference TRBV7-2 and TRBJ1-5 gives the full variable domain: GAGVSQSPSNKVTEKGKDVELRCDPISGHTALYWYRQSLGQGLEFLIYFQGNSAPDKSGLPSDRFSAERTGGSVSTLTIQRTQQEDSAVYLCASSLATVQPQHFGDGTRLSIL.

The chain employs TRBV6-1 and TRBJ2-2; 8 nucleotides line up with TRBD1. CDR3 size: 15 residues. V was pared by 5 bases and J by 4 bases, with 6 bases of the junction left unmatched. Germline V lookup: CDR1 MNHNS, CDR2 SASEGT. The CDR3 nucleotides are TGTGCCAGCAGTAAAGGACAGGGCGTCACCGGGGAGCTGTTTTTT. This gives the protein CASSKGQGVTGELFF.

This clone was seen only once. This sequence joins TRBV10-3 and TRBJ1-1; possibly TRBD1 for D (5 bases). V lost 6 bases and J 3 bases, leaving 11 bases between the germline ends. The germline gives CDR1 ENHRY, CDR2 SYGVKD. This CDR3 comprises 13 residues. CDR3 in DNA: TGTGCCATCAGGCCAGGGACGGACACTGAAGCTTTCTTT. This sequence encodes CAIRPGTDTEAFF.

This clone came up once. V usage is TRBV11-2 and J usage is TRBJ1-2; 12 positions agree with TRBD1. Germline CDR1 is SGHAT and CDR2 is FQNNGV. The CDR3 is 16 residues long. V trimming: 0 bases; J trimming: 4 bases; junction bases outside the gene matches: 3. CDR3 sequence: CASSLDPGQGAYGYTF. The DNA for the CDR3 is TGTGCCAGCAGCTTAGATCCGGGACAGGGGGCCTATGGCTACACCTTC.

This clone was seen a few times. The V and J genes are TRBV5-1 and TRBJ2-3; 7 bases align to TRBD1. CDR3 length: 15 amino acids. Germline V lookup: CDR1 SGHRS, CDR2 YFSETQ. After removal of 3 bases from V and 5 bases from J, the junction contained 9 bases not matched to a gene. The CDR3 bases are TGCGCCAGCAGCTGGGAACCGGGACAGCGAGATACGCAGTATTTT. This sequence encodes CASSWEPGQRDTQYF.

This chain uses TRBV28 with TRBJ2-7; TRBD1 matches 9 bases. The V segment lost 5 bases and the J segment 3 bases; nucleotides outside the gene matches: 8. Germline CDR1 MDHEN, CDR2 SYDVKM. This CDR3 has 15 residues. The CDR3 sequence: CASSGRDRVLYEQYF. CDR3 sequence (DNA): TGTGCCAGCAGTGGCCGGGACAGGGTTCTCTACGAGCAGTACTTC.

Here the CDR3 reads CASSGTGAQETQYF. CDR3 DNA sequence: TGTGCCAGCTCCGGGACAGGGGCCCAAGAGACCCAGTACTTC. The chain uses TRBV18 and TRBJ2-5; 10 nucleotides line up with TRBD1. J gave up 1 base and V 6 bases, and 2 bases lay outside the gene matches. The CDR3 contains 14 residues. From germline, CDR1 is KGHSH and CDR2 LQKENI.

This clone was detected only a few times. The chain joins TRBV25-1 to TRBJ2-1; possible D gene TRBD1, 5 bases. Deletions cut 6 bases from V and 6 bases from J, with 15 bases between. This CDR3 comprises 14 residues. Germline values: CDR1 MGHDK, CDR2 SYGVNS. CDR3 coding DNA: TGTGCCAGCAGCGACAATACAGGTTCCAATGAGCAGTTCTTC. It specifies CASSDNTGSNEQFF.

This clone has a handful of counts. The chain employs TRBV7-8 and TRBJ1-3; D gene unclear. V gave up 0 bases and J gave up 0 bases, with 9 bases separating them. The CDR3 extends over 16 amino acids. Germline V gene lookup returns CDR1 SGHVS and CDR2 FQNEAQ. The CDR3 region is CASSLAGPDSGNTIYF. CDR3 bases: TGTGCCAGCAGCTTAGCTGGTCCGGACTCTGGAAACACCATATATTTT.

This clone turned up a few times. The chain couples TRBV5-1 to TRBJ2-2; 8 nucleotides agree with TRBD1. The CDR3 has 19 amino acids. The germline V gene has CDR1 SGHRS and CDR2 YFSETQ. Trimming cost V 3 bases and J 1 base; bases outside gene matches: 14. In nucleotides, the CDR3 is TGCGCCAGCAGCTACCTTCCTGGGGACAGGACTGTGAACACCGGGGAGCTGTTTTTT. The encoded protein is CASSYLPGDRTVNTGELFF.

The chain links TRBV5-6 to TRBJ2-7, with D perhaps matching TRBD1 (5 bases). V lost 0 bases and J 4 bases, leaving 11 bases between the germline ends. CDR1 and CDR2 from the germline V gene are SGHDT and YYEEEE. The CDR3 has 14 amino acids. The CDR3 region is CASSLAGIMYEQYF. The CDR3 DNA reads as TGTGCCAGCAGCTTGGCAGGGATTATGTACGAGCAGTACTTC.

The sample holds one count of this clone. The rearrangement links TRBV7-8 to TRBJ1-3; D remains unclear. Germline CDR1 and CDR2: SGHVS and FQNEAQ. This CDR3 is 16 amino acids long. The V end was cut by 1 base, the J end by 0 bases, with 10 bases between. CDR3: CASSLGPPDSGNTIYF. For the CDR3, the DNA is TGTGCCAGCAGCTTAGGACCGCCAGACTCTGGAAACACCATATATTTT.

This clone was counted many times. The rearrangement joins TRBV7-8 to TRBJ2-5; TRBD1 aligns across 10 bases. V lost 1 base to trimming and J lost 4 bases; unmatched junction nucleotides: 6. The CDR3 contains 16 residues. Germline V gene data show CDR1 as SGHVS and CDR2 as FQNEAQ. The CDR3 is CASSLEQTGGPETQYF. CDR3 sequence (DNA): TGTGCCAGCAGCTTAGAGCAGACAGGGGGCCCAGAGACCCAGTACTTC.

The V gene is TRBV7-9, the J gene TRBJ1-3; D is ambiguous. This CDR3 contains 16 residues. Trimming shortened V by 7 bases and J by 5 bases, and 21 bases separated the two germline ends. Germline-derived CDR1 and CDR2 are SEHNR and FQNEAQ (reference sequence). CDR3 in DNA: TGTGCCAGCACCTGGTTTCGCGGAAGTGCAAGAAACACCATATATTTT. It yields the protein CASTWFRGSARNTIYF.

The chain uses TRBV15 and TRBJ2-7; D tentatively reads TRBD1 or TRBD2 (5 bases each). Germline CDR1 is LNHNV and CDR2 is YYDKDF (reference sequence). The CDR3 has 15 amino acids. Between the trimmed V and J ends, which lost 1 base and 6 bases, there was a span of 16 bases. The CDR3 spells CATSRVGSGDVEQYF. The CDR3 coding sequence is TGTGCCACCAGCAGAGTAGGGTCCGGGGACGTCGAGCAGTACTTC.

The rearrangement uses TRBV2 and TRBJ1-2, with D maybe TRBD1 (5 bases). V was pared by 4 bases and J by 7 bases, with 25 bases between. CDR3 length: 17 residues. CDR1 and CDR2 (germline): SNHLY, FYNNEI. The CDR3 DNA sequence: TGTGCCAGCAGTGGGGAGGCAGGGTTTTCCGTAGACGGTGGCTACACCTTC. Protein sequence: CASSGEAGFSVDGGYTF.

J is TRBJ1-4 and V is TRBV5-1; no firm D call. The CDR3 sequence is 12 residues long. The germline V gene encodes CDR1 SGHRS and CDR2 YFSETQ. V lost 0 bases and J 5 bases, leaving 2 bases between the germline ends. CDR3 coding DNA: TGCGCCAGCAGCTTGGCCAATGAAAAACTGTTTTTT. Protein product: CASSLANEKLFF.

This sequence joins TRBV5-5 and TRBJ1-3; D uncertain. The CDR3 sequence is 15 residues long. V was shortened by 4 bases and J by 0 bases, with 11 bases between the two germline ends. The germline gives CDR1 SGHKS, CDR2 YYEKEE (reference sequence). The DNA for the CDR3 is TGTGCCAGCAGCCCGGGCTTGTACTCTGGAAACACCATATATTTT. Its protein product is CASSPGLYSGNTIYF.

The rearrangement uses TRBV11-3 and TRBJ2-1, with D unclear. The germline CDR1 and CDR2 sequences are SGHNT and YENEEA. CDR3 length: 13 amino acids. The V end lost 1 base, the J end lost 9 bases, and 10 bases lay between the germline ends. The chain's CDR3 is CASSLGAESEQFF. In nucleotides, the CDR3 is TGTGCCAGCAGCTTAGGGGCCGAGAGTGAGCAGTTCTTC.

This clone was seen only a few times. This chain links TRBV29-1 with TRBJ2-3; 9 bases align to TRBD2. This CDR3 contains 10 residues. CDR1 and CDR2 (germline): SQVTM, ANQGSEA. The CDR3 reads CGGGADTQYF. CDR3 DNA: TGCGGCGGGGGGGCAGATACGCAGTATTTT.

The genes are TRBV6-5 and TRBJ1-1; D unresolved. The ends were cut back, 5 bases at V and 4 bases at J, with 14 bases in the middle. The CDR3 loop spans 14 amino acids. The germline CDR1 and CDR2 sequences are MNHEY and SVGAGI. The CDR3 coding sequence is TGTGCCAGCAGTCAGATATCGGGTTTCACTGAAGCTTTCTTT. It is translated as CASSQISGFTEAFF.

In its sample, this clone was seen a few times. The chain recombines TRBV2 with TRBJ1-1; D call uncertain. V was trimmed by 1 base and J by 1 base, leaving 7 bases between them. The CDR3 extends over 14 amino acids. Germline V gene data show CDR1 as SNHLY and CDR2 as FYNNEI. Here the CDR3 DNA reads TGTGCCAGCAGTGAAGAGGACTGGAACACTGAAGCTTTCTTT. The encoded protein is CASSEEDWNTEAFF.